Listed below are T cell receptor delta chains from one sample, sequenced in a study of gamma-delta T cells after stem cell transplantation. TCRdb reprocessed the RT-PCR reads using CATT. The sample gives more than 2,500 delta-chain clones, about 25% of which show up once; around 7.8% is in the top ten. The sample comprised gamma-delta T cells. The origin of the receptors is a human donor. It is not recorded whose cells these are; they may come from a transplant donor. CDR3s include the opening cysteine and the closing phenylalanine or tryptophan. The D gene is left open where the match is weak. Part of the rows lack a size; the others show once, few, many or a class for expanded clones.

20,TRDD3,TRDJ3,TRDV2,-,CACDTGWGIPPSWDTRQMFF,TGTGCCTGTGACACCGGCTGGGGGATACCGCCCTCCTGGGACACCCGCCAGATGTTTTTC
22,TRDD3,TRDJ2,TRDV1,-,CALGELGLFLYWGIRGTAQLFF,TGTGCTCTTGGGGAACTTGGCCTTTTCCTGTACTGGGGGATACGGGGGACAGCACAACTCTTCTTT
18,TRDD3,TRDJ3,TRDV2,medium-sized,CACDTVGGGYEDTRQMFF,TGTGCCTGTGACACCGTGGGTGGGGGATACGAGGACACCCGACAGATGTTTTTC
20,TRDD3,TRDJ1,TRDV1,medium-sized,CALGELPARGLGDTHLGLIF,TGTGCTCTTGGGGAACTCCCTGCACGGGGCCTGGGGGATACGCATTTGGGACTCATCTTT
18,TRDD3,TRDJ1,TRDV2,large,CACDPLAGGPIYTDKLIF,TGTGCCTGTGACCCCTTAGCTGGGGGGCCAATTTACACCGATAAACTCATCTTT
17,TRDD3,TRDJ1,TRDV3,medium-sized,CAFSYWPGGPYTDKLIF,TGTGCCTTTTCCTACTGGCCTGGGGGACCCTACACCGATAAACTCATCTTT
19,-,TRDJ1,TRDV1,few,CALGERLSIRAWRTDKLIF,TGTGCTCTTGGGGAGCGACTTTCAATACGCGCGTGGAGGACCGATAAACTCATCTTT
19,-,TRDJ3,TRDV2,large,CACDELSRLSSWDTRQMFF,TGTGCCTGTGACGAACTATCTCGGCTCAGCTCCTGGGACACCCGACAGATGTTTTTC
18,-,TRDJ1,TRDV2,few,CACGIWGSGGFETDKLIF,TGTGCCTGTGGCATCTGGGGATCCGGCGGTTTTGAGACCGATAAACTCATCTTT
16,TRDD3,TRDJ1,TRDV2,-,CACGQLGDPNTYKLIF,TGTGCCTGTGGCCAACTGGGGGATCCGAACACCTATAAACTCATCTTT
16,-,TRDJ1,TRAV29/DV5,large,CAASGPPLFFTDKLIF,TGTGCAGCATCGGGCCCTCCTCTCTTTTTCACCGATAAACTCATCTTT
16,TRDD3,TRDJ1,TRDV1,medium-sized,CALGVLPWGIGDKLIF,TGTGCTCTTGGGGTACTACCGTGGGGGATCGGCGATAAACTCATCTTT
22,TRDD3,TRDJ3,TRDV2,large,CACDPLGDTALTPSWDTRQMFF,TGTGCCTGTGATCCACTGGGGGATACGGCCCTCACCCCCTCCTGGGACACCCGACAGATGTTTTTC
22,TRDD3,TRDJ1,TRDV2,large,CACDLLPTGGYGVLGGPDKLIF,TGTGCCTGTGACCTCCTTCCTACTGGGGGATACGGGGTCCTCGGGGGACCCGATAAACTCATCTTT
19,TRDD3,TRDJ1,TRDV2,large,CACDTRKREWGIRTDKLIF,TGTGCCTGTGACACGAGAAAGCGTGAGTGGGGGATACGGACCGATAAACTCATCTTT
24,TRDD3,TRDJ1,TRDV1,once,CALGERRRTTPPSYWGMDTDKLIF,TGTGCTCTTGGGGAACGGCGAAGGACTACACCCCCTTCGTACTGGGGGATGGACACCGATAAACTCATCTTT
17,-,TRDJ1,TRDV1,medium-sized,CALRSTTGRLYTDKLIF,TGTGCTCTCCGATCTACAACGGGGAGACTGTACACCGATAAACTCATCTTT
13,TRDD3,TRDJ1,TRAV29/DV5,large,CAARWGIADKLIF,TGTGCAGCAAGGTGGGGGATCGCCGATAAACTCATCTTT
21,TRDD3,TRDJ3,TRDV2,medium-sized,CACDTGGLGGRPSWDTRQMFF,TGTGCCTGTGACACCGGAGGGCTGGGGGGACGACCCTCCTGGGACACCCGACAGATGTTTTTC
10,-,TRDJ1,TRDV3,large,CAFSSDKLIF,TGTGCCTTTTCTTCCGATAAACTCATCTTT
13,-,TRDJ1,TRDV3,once,CAFSVLGVSTLIF,TGTGCCTTCTCAGTACTGGGTGTCTCCACGCTCATCTTT
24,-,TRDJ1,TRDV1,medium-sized,CALGAPQFSNPSLLGDFYSDKLIF,TGTGCTCTTGGGGCCCCTCAATTTAGTAATCCCTCCTTGCTGGGTGATTTCTATTCAGATAAACTCATCTTT
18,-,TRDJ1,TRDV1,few,CALGEPPAPVLDTDKLIF,TGTGCTCTTGGGGAACCGCCTGCCCCGGTACTGGACACCGATAAACTCATCTTT
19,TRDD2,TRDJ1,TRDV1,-,CAIGVWTSYGVTFTDKLIF,TGTGCTATTGGGGTTTGGACTTCCTACGGGGTGACCTTCACCGATAAACTCATCTTT
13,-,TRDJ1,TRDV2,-,CAFDNLMGDKLIF,TGTGCCTTTGACAATCTGATGGGCGATAAACTCATCTTT
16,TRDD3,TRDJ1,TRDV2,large,CACGEGDTRCTDKLIF,TGTGCCTGTGGCGAGGGGGATACGCGATGTACCGATAAACTCATCTTT
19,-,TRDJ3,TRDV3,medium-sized,CAFLRGGPLGSWDTRQMFF,TGTGCCTTCCTTCGAGGGGGCCCCTTAGGCTCCTGGGACACCCGACAGATGTTTTTC
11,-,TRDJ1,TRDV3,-,CAFRGRVEPIF,TGTGCCTTTCGAGGCAGGGTAGAACCCATCTTT
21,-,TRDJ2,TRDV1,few,CALGELGGLWGCRALTAQLFF,TGTGCTCTTGGGGAACTCGGGGGTTTATGGGGATGCCGAGCTTTGACAGCACAACTCTTCTTT
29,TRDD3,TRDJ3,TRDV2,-,CACDTASSSFTTWYWGIRTHSWDTRQMFF,TGTGCATGTGACACCGCGAGCTCCAGTTTCACGACCTGGTACTGGGGGATACGGACCCACTCCTGGGACACCCGACAGATGTTTTTC
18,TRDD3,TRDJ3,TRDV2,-,CACDTWGISSWYTLQMFF,TGTGCCTGTGACACCTGGGGGATATCCTCCTGGTACACCCTACAGATGTTTTTC
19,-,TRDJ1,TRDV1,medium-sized,CALGDPLPVELGYTDKLIF,TGTGCTCTTGGGGACCCCCTTCCGGTGGAACTGGGGTACACCGATAAACTCATCTTT
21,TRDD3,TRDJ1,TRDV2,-,CACDYVSTTGGHKLYTDKLIF,TGTGCCTGTGACTACGTCTCGACTACTGGGGGACACAAGCTGTACACCGATAAACTCATCTTT
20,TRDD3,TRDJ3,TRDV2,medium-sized,CACDTGWGTYSSWDTRQMFF,TGTGCCTGTGACACCGGCTGGGGGACCTATAGCTCCTGGGACACCCGACAGATGTTTTTC
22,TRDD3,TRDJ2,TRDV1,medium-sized,CALGTVSYEGSGGWALTAQLFF,TGTGCTCTTGGGACCGTTTCCTACGAAGGGTCTGGGGGATGGGCTTTGACAGCACAACTCTTCTTT
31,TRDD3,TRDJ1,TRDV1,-,CALQTRYSTFLGGTGGFGPEKSVNYADKLIF,TGTGCTCTCCAGACCCGCTATTCTACCTTCCTAGGGGGTACTGGGGGATTCGGCCCTGAAAAATCAGTTAACTATGCCGATAAACTCATCTTT
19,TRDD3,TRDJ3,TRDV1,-,CALGAGGYTNSWDTRQMFF,TGTGCTCTTGGGGCTGGGGGATACACGAACTCCTGGGACACCCGACAGATGTTTTTC
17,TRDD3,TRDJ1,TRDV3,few,CAFPDFPGGLKTDKLIF,TGTGCCTTTCCCGACTTCCCTGGGGGATTGAAGACCGATAAACTCATCTTT
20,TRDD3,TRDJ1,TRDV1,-,CALGGLRSLLGDIYTDKLIF,TGTGCTCTTGGGGGACTTAGGAGTCTACTGGGGGATATTTACACCGATAAACTCATCTTT
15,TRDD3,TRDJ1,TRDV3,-,CAFQYWGISTDKLIF,TGTGCCTTCCAGTACTGGGGGATCTCGACCGATAAACTCATCTTT
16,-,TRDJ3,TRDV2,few,CACDLGSSWDTRQMFF,TGTGCCTGTGACTTGGGGAGCTCCTGGGACACCCGCCAGATGTTTTTC
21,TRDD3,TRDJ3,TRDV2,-,CAGDTVLGDTYCSWDTRQMFF,TGTGCCGGTGACACCGTACTGGGGGATACGTATTGCTCCTGGGACACCCGACAGATGTTCTTC
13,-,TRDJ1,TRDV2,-,CARDTVYTGKLIF,TGTGCCCGTGACACCGTTTACACCGGTAAACTCATCTTT
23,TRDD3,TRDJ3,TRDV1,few,CALGDAPPMGDTLCSWDTRQMFF,TGTGCTCTTGGGGACGCCCCCCCGATGGGGGATACGCTTTGCTCCTGGGACACCCGACAGATGTTTTTC
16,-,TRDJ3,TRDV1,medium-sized,CALGENSPWDTRQMFF,TGTGCTCTTGGGGAAAATAGTCCCTGGGACACCCGACAGATGTTTTTC
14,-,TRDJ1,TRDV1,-,CALGNGLFPDKLIF,TGTGCTCTTGGGAACGGCCTTTTCCCCGATAAACTCATCTTT
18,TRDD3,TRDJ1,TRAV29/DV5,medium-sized,CAAKPGSRTGGCTDKLIF,TGTGCAGCAAAGCCCGGATCTCGTACTGGGGGATGTACCGATAAACTCATCTTT
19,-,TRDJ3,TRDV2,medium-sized,CACDTGVRALSWDTRQMFF,TGTGCCTGTGACACCGGAGTTCGGGCACTCTCCTGGGACACCCGACAGATGTTTTTC
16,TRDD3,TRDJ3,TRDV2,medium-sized,CACDTGILRDTRQMFF,TGTGCCTGTGACACGGGGATACTCCGGGACACCCGACAGATGTTTTTC
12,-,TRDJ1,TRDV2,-,CACDALPVHLIF,TGTGCCTGTGACGCCCTGCCCGTTCACCTCATCTTT
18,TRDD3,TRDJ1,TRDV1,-,CALGECNYWGRNTDKLIF,TGTGCTCTTGGGGAATGTAACTACTGGGGGCGAAACACCGATAAACTCATCTTT
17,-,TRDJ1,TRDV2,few,CACDRVWGVRTTDKLIF,TGTGCCTGTGACCGCGTTTGGGGGGTCCGCACCACCGATAAACTCATCTTT
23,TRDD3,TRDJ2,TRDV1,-,CALGELGTFLRAGGYQLTAQLFF,TGTGCTCTTGGGGAACTGGGGACCTTCCTACGGGCTGGGGGATACCAGTTGACAGCACAACTCTTCTTT
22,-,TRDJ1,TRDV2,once,CACATRNPPYWLIRLYTYKLIF,TGTGCCTGCGCCACCCGGAATCCTCCTTACTGGTTGATAAGGCTCTACACCTATAAACTCATCTTT
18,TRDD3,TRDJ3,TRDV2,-,CACDTGGFSSWDTRQMFF,TGTGCCTGTGACACCGGGGGATTCAGCTCCTGGGACACCCGACAGATGTTTTTC
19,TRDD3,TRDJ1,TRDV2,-,CACDTREYWGIETTDKLIF,TGTGCCTGTGACACCAGGGAGTACTGGGGGATAGAGACCACCGATAAACTCATCTTT
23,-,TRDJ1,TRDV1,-,CALGERTCIWYAVHPIYTDKLIF,TGTGCTCTTGGGGAAAGGACCTGCATATGGTACGCGGTTCACCCGATTTACACCGATAAACTCATCTTT
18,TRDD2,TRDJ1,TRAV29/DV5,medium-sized,CAARRGSFLIPHTDKLIF,TGTGCAGCAAGGCGGGGTTCCTTCCTCATTCCCCACACCGATAAACTCATCTTT
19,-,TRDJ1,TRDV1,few,CALGEPGATGWAYTDKLIF,TGTGCTCTTGGGGAACCCGGGGCTACTGGGTGGGCATACACCGATAAACTCATCTTT